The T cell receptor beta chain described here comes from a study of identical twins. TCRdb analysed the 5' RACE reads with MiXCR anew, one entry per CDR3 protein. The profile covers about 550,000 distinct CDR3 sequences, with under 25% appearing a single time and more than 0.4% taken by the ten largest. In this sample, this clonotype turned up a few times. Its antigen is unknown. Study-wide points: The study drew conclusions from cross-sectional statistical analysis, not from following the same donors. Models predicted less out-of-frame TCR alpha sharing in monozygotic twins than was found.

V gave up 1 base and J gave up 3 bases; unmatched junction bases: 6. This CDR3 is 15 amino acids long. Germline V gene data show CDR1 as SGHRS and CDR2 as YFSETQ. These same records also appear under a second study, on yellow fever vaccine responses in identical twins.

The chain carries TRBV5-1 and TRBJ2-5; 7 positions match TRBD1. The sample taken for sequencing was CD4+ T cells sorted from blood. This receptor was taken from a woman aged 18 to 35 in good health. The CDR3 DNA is TGCGCCAGCAGCTTGCTCGACAGGGCCGAAGAGACCCAGTACTTC. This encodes CASSLLDRAEETQYF.